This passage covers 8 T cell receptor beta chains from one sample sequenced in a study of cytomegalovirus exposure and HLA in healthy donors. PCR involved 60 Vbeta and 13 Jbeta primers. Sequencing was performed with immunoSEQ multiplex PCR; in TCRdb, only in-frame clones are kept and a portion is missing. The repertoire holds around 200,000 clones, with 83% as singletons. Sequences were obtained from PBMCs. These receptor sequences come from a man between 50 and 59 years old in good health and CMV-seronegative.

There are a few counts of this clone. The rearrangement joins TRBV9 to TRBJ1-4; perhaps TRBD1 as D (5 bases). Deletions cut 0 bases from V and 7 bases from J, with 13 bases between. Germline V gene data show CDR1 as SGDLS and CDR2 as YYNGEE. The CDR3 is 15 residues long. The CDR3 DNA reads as TGTGCCAGCAGCGTAGCGGGGACTTCCACTGAAAAACTGTTTTTT. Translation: CASSVAGTSTEKLFF.

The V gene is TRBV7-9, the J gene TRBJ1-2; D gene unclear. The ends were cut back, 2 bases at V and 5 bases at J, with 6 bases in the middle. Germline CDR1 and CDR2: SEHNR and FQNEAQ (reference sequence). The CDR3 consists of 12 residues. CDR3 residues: CASSLLRYGYTF. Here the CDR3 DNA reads TGTGCCAGCAGCTTATTGCGGTATGGCTACACCTTC.

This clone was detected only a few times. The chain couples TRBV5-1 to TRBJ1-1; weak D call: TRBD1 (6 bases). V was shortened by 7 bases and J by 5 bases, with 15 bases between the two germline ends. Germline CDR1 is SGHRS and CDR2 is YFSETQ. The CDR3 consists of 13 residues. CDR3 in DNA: TGCGCCAGCGGGGAGGGGGGAGATACTGAAGCTTTCTTT. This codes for CASGEGGDTEAFF. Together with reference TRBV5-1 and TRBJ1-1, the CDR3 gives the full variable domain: KAGVTQTPRYLIKTRGQQVTLSCSPISGHRSVSWYQQTPGQGLQFLFEYFSETQRNKGNFPGRFSGRQFSNSRSEMNVSTLELGDSALYLCASGEGGDTEAFFGQGTRLTVV.

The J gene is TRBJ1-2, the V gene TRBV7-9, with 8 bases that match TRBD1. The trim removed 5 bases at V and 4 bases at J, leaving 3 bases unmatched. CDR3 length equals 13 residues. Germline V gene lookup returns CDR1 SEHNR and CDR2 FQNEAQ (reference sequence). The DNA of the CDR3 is TGTGCCAGCAGCATCGGACAGGGCTATGGCTACACCTTC. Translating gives CASSIGQGYGYTF.

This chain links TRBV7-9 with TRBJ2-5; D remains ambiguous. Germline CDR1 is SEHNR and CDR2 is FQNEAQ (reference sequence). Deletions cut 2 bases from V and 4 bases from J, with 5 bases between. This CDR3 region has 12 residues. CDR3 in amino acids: CASSLTRETQYF. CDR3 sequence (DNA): TGTGCCAGCAGCTTAACGCGAGAGACCCAGTACTTC.

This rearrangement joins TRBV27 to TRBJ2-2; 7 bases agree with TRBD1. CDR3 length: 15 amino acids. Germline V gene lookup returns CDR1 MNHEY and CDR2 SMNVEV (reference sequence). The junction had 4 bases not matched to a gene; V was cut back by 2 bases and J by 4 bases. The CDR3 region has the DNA TGTGCCAGCAGTTTAGGGGCAGGGGGCACCGGGGAGCTGTTTTTT. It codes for CASSLGAGGTGELFF.

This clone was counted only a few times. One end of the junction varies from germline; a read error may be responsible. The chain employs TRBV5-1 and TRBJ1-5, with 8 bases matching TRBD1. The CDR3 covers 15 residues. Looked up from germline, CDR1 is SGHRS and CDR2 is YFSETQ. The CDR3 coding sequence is TGCGCCAGCAGTTTGGGACAGGATAGCAATCAGCCCCAGCATTTT. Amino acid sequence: CASSLGQDSNQPQHF.

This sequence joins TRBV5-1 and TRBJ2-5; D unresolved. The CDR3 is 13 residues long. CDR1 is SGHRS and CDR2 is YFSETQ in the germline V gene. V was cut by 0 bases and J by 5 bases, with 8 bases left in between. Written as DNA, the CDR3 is TGCGCCAGCAGCTTGGGAGGCCGGGAGACCCAGTACTTC. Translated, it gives CASSLGGRETQYF.